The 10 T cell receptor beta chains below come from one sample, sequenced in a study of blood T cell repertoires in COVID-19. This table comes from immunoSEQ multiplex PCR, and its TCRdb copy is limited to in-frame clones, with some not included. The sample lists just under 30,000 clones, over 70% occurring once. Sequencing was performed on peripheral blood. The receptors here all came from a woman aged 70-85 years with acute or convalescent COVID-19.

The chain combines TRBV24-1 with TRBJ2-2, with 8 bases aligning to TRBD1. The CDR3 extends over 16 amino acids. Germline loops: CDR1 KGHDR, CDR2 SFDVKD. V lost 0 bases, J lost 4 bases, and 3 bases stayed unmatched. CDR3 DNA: TGTGCCACCAGTGATTTGCAGGGGGCCGGCACCGGGGAGCTGTTTTTT. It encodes CATSDLQGAGTGELFF.

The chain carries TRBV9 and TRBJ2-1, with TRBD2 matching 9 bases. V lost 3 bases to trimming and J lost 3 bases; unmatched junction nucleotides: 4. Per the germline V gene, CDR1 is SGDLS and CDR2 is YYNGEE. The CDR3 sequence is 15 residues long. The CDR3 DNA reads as TGTGCCAGCAGCGCCTCTAGCGGGATCTACAATGAGCAGTTCTTC. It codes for CASSASSGIYNEQFF.

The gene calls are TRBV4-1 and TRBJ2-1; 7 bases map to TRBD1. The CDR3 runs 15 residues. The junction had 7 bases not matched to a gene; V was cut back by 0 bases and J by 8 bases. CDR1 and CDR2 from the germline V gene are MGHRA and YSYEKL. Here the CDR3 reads CASSQDPTGIDEQFF. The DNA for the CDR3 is TGCGCCAGCAGCCAAGATCCGACAGGGATTGATGAGCAGTTCTTC.

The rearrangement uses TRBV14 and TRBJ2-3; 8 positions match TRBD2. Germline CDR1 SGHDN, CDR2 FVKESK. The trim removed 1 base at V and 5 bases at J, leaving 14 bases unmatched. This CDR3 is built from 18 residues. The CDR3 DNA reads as TGTGCCAGCAGCCAAGTGGTTTCCAGCGGGAGAATCGGAGATACGCAGTATTTT. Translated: CASSQVVSSGRIGDTQYF.

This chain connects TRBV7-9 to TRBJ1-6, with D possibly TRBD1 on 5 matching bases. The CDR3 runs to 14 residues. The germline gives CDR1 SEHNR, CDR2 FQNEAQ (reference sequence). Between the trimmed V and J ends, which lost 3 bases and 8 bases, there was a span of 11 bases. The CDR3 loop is CASSLEGKYSPLHF. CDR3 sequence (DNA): TGTGCCAGCAGCTTGGAGGGGAAATATTCACCCCTCCACTTT.

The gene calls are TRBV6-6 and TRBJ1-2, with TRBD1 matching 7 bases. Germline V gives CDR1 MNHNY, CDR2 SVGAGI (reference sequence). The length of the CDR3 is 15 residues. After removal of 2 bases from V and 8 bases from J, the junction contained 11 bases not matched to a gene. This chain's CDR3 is CASSYIGQGVMGYTF. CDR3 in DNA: TGTGCCAGCAGTTACATCGGGCAGGGGGTCATGGGCTACACCTTC.

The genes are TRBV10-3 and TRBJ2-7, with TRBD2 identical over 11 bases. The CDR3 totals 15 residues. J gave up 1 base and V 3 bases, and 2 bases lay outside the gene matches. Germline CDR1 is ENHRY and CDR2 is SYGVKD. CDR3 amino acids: CAISDTSGGSYEQYF. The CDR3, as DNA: TGTGCCATCAGTGATACTAGCGGGGGTTCCTACGAGCAGTACTTC.

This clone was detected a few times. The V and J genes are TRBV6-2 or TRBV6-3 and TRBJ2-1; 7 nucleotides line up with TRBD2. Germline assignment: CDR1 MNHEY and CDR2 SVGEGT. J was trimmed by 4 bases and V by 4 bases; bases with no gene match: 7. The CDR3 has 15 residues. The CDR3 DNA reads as TGTGCCAGCAGTTCTGGGGGGGGACTATACAATGAGCAGTTCTTC. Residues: CASSSGGGLYNEQFF.

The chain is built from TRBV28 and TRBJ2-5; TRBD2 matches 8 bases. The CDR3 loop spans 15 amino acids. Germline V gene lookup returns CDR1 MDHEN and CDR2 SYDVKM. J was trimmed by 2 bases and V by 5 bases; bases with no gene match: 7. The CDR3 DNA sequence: TGTGCCAGCAGTCAGCCGGGACTAGGACAAGAGACCCAGTACTTC. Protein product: CASSQPGLGQETQYF.

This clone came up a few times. The CDR3 loop reads CASSSGGSRGEQYF. In DNA form, the CDR3 reads TGTGCCAGCAGTTCAGGGGGCTCCCGGGGCGAGCAGTACTTC. This sequence joins TRBV28 and TRBJ2-7, with TRBD1 matching 8 bases. V lost 4 bases and J lost 6; bases outside the gene matches: 8. The CDR3 spans 14 residues. CDR1 and CDR2 from the germline V gene are MDHEN and SYDVKM.